This T cell receptor (beta chain) was obtained from a study of OX40 agonist ivuxolimab in advanced cancers. Overall study context: Administration of intravenous ivuxolimab to patients occurred every 2 weeks at 0.01 to 10 mg/kg. Patients enrolled in dose escalation were diagnosed with hepatocellular carcinoma, melanoma, renal cell or head and neck cancer.

The sampling schedule covered blood at baseline, cycle 4 day 1, and cycle 7 day 1. Study outcomes and limitations: Among the nonresponders, some also had low normalized T-cell clonal expansion.

The CDR3 has 15 residues. Germline CDR1 MNHEY, CDR2 SMNVEV (reference sequence). Trimming took 4 bases from V and 8 from J, leaving 15 bases between them. Repertoires were generated with immunoSEQ multiplex PCR, while TCRdb's copy carries only in-frame clones and drops some. The sample includes tens of thousands of clones, around 91% of them seen just once. This clone was seen once. Its antigen is still unknown. This sequence was found in an adult with an advanced solid tumor such as melanoma, head and neck, liver or kidney cancer. The sample was CD4+ or CD8+ T cells sorted from blood, taken in a trial of the OX40 agonist ivuxolimab. V is TRBV27 and J is TRBJ1-6; weak D call: TRBD1 (6 bases). The CDR3 sequence is CASSSPGTRDSPLHF. In DNA form, the CDR3 reads TGTGCCAGCAGTTCGCCCGGGACACGGGATTCACCCCTCCACTTT.